One and the same sample provided the 5 T cell receptor beta chains below, sequenced in a study of human T cells and chemical hapten exposure. Each CDR3 protein gets one entry after TCRdb re-called the RACE reads with MiXCR. The table has some 84,000 distinct CDR3 sequences, roughly a tenth seen once. Time point specified: patch test 2, 6 weeks after DPC sensitization. Noted treatment: therapeutic diphenylcyclopropenone sensitization with weekly scalp DPC. The sample consisted of whole blood, taken in connection with sensitization to the hapten diphenylcyclopropenone (DPC). The receptors were sampled from a woman between 45 and 65 years old with alopecia areata. Some clones in this sample may be carry-over from other donors' samples.

Remarks on this clonotype: Given a much more abundant clone one base away, this may be a read error. V usage is TRBV19 and J usage is TRBJ2-1, with D possibly matching TRBD1 (6 bases). The CDR3 runs to 17 residues. The germline V and J ends were trimmed by 4 bases and 0 bases, with 16 bases remaining between them. Germline V gene lookup returns CDR1 LNHDA and CDR2 SQIVND (reference sequence). The CDR3 DNA reads as TGTGCCAGTAGTAGCCCTCGACAGGCTAGCTCCTACAATGAGCAGTTCTTC. The encoded protein is CASSSPRQASSYNEQFF.

The table lists this clonotype with a few counts. This chain uses TRBV5-1 with TRBJ2-3, with TRBD2 matching over 13 bases. The CDR3 has 17 residues. Losses at the gene ends were 2 bases for V and 2 bases for J; bases not matched to a gene: 5. Per germline, CDR1 SGHRS and CDR2 YFSETQ. The CDR3 region has the DNA TGCGCCAGCAGCTTATTTGGGACTAGCGGGAACACAGATACGCAGTATTTT. Its protein is CASSLFGTSGNTDTQYF.

This clonotype was observed at least ten times. The rearrangement uses TRBV3-1 and TRBJ2-7; D is unclear. The CDR3 length is 14 residues. CDR1 and CDR2 (germline): LGHDT, YNNKEL (reference sequence). The V gene lost 3 bases and the J gene lost 0 bases, with 9 bases spanning the gap. Here the CDR3 DNA reads TGTGCCAGCAGCCACCCTACGGTCTCCTACGAGCAGTACTTC. Translation: CASSHPTVSYEQYF.

This clonotype was seen ten or more times. The chain has TRBV4-3 and TRBJ1-4; 7 nucleotides align to TRBD1. Trimming at V came to 0 bases and at J to 5 bases, leaving 9 bases not matched to a gene. CDR1 LGHNA and CDR2 YSLEER come from the germline V gene. The CDR3 has 17 amino acids. CDR3 residues: CASSQDPRGQINEKLFF. The DNA for the CDR3 is TGCGCCAGCAGCCAAGATCCCAGGGGACAGATCAATGAAAAACTGTTTTTT.

This clonotype turned up a few times. Being one base from a much bigger clone, this may be a read error. The J gene is TRBJ1-4, the V gene TRBV6-5; D is unresolved. The CDR3 is made up of 14 amino acids. Germline V lookup: CDR1 MNHEY, CDR2 SVGAGI. DNA for the CDR3: TGTGCCGGCAGTTACTCTGGGGTGGCTGAAAAACTGTTTTTT. Its protein is CAGSYSGVAEKLFF.